This T cell receptor (beta chain) was obtained from a study of human T cells and chemical hapten exposure. In the study overall: Throughout the approximately 24-week study, diphenylcyclopropenone was applied weekly to the patients' scalps. Small discrepancies in pooled library volume mainly accounted for the varying TCR yields per sample. Broader study findings: Expanded TCRs were compared with controls, and the expanded TCRs formed significantly more large CDR3 similarity clusters. No shift was seen in TCRs above 1 in 1000 frequency with DPC sensitization.

V lost 5 bases and J lost 2, with 6 bases in between. The germline CDR1 and CDR2 sequences are MNHEY and SVGAGI. The CDR3 sequence is 12 residues long. MiXCR, applied by TCRdb to the RACE reads, yields one record per CDR3 protein. The sample lists around 99,000 distinct CDR3 sequences, 8% to 13% occurring once. This clonotype was counted at least ten times. Its antigen is currently unknown. Time point here: patch test 2, 6 weeks after DPC sensitization. Treatment defined: therapeutic diphenylcyclopropenone sensitization with weekly scalp DPC. This clonotype was obtained from a man aged 35-49 years with alopecia areata. Some clones in this sample may be carry-over from other donors' samples. The material sequenced was whole blood, taken in connection with sensitization to the hapten diphenylcyclopropenone (DPC). The V call is TRBV6-5, the J call TRBJ1-2; D is unclear. The CDR3 coding sequence is TGTGCCAGCAGTGGACTGAACTATGGCTACACCTTC. Protein: CASSGLNYGYTF.